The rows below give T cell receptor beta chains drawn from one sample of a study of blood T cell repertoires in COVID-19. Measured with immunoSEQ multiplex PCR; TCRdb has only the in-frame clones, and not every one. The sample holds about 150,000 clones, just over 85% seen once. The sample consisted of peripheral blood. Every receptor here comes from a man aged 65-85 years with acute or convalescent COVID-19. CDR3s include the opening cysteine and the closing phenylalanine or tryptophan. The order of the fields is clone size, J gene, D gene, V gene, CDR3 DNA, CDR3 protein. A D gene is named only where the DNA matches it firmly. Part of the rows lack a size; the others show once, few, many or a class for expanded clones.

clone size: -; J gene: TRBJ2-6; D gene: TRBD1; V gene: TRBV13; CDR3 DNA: TGTGCCAGCAGCGAAGACAGGGCCCCTGGGGCCAACGTCCTGACTTTC; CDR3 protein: CASSEDRAPGANVLTF
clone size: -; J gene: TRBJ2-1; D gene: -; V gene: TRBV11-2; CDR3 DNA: TGTGCCAGCAGCTTGACCCGAGGTGCGGGGCCCTACAATGAGCAGTTCTTC; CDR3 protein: CASSLTRGAGPYNEQFF
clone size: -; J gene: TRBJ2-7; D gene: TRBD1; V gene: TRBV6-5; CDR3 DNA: TGTGCCACCGGAAGGGACAGTTCCTACGAGCAGTACTTC; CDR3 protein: CATGRDSSYEQYF
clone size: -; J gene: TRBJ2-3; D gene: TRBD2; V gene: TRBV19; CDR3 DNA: TGTGCCAGTAGTATCCTAGCGGGAGGGCTCACAGATACGCAGTATTTT; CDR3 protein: CASSILAGGLTDTQYF
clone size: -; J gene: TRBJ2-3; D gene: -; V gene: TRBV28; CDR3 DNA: TGTGCCAGCAGTTTATGGGCTCAAGATACGCAGTATTTT; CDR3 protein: CASSLWAQDTQYF
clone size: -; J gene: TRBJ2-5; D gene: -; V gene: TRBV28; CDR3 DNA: TGTGCCAGCAGTAGGACTGGAGACCAAGAGACCCAGTACTTC; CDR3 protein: CASSRTGDQETQYF
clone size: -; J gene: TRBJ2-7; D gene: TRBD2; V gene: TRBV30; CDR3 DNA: TGTGCCTGGAGTGTACAATCCAGCGGGAGCGAGGAGCAGTACTTC; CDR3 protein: CAWSVQSSGSEEQYF
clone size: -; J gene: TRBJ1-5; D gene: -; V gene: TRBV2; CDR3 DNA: TGTGCCAGCAGTTTCGACAGGAGTAGCAATCAGCCCCAGCATTTT; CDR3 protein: CASSFDRSSNQPQHF
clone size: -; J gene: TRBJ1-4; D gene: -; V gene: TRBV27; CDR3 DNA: TGTGCCAGCAGTTTTACAGGGTCGTATGAAAAACTGTTTTTT; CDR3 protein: CASSFTGSYEKLFF
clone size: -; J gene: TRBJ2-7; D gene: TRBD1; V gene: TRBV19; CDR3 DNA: TGTGCCAGTAAGGCACAGGGGGCGGACTACGAGCAGTACTTC; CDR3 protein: CASKAQGADYEQYF
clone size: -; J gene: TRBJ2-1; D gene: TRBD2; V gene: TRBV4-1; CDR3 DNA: TGCGCCAGCAGTCTAGAGCGGGCTAGCGGGAGTTTTGAGCAGTTCTTC; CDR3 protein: CASSLERASGSFEQFF
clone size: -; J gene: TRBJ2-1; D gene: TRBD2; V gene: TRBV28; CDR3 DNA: TGTGCCAGCAGCCGCCGGGCTAGCGGGGTTTACAATGAGCAGTTCTTC; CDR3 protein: CASSRRASGVYNEQFF
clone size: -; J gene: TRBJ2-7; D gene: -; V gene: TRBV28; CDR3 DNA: TGTGCCAGCAGTTTACGAGACGGACTATACGAGCAGTACTTC; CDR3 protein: CASSLRDGLYEQYF
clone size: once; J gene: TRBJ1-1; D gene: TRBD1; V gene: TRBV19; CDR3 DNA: TGTGCCAGTAGTATAGTAAGGGGGCTGGCTGAAGCTTTCTTT; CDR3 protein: CASSIVRGLAEAFF
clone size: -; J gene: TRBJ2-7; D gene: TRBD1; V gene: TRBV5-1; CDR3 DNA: TGCGCCAGCAGCTGGGCCGTCGGACAGGGGGGAATGAACGAGCAGTACTTC; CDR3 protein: CASSWAVGQGGMNEQYF
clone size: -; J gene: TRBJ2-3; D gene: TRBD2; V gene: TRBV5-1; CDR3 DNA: TGCGCCAGCAGCTTGGAGACTAGCGGGAGGGTGGGAGATACGCAGTATTTT; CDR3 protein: CASSLETSGRVGDTQYF
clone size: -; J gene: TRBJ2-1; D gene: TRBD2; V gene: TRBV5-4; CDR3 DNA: TGTGCCAGCAGCGGGCGGGGTAGCGGGAGAGTGGATGAGCAGTTCTTC; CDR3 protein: CASSGRGSGRVDEQFF
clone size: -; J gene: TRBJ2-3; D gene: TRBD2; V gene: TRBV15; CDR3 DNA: TGTGCCACTCAACTAGCGGGATCTAGCACAGATACGCAGTATTTT; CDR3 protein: CATQLAGSSTDTQYF
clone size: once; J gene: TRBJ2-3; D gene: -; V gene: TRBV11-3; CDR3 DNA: TGTGCCAGCAGCTTCGCAGACACAGATACGCAGTATTTT; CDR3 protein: CASSFADTDTQYF
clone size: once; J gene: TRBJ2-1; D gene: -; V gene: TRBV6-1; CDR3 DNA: TGTGCCAGCAGTGAAGCGTTGGTACCGAGCTCCTACAATGAGCAGTTCTTC; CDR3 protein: CASSEALVPSSYNEQFF